A selection of T cell receptor beta chains follows, all from one sample in a study of regulatory T cells in long-lasting Graves disease. TCRdb independently ran MiXCR on the multiplex PCR reads; one entry per CDR3 protein. This sample has about 470,000 distinct CDR3 sequences, with more than 13% found just once. This sample was also put to use in a study of T cells in Graves' hyperthyroidism and ophthalmopathy.

The sample in question was peripheral blood mononuclear cells (PBMCs), obtained at new diagnosis, from a patient treated with antithyroid drugs. Receptor source: a woman aged 25 to 45 with Graves disease. Each CDR3 is given without its conserved first and last residue. The order of the fields is CDR3 protein, CDR3 length, V gene, J gene.

ASSQNDRLDYNEQF,14,TRBV7-2,TRBJ2-1
ASSRRQGQNTEAF,13,TRBV11-2,TRBJ1-1
AWSAVEETQY,10,TRBV30,TRBJ2-5
ASSLPGGWTGELF,13,TRBV7-9,TRBJ2-2
SAPAQLPGELF,11,TRBV20-1,TRBJ2-2
ASSLTTPSGQETQY,14,TRBV7-3,TRBJ2-5
ASSPRPLASNTEAF,14,TRBV7-3,TRBJ1-1
ASTLLTGTSGRNEQF,15,TRBV7-9,TRBJ2-1
SARMNTEAF,9,TRBV20-1,TRBJ1-1
AWSVLQAFQTAF,12,TRBV30,TRBJ1-1
ASRSGSAGGVGYNEQF,16,TRBV6-1,TRBJ2-1
ASSQDRAGGTNEQF,14,TRBV3-1,TRBJ2-1
ASSLYGREGDTQY,13,TRBV28,TRBJ2-3
ASSLVRGDYGYT,12,TRBV5-6,TRBJ1-2
ASSLTGTGANVLT,13,TRBV3-1,TRBJ2-6
ASSSRLAGGGDTQY,14,TRBV7-3,TRBJ2-3
ASSLRQGRNEQF,12,TRBV5-4,TRBJ2-1
ASSLRGSRGLLYYEQY,16,TRBV11-3,TRBJ2-7
ASTGGDGDTQY,11,TRBV2,TRBJ2-3
ASSSTAPGGANVLT,14,TRBV28,TRBJ2-6
AIKPGGGELF,10,TRBV10-3,TRBJ2-2
ASSEVPGGNTEAF,13,TRBV6-1,TRBJ1-1
ASSNSFPGSEAF,12,TRBV11-2,TRBJ1-1
ASSPRKTHEQY,11,TRBV6-1,TRBJ2-7
ASPGTSKTATNEKLF,15,TRBV27,TRBJ1-4
ASTFGENTEAF,11,TRBV2,TRBJ1-1
ASSLEDRGF,9,TRBV7-9,TRBJ1-1
ASSLLTGRSTEAF,13,TRBV5-6,TRBJ1-1
ASSFQNSNTGELF,13,TRBV12-3/TRBV12-4,TRBJ2-2
ASSQITYEQY,10,TRBV7-9,TRBJ2-7
AVGRGSSGNTIY,12,TRBV6-1,TRBJ1-3